Sequencing of this TCR beta chain was carried out in a study of blood T cells in healthy people across ages. As for the study in general: Template-switching capture recovered about one barcoded beta molecule per two T cells.

PBMCs, at least 7 million per sample, were isolated. A note on this clonotype: Its antigen is not known.

A second roughly 7 to 11 cycle PCR used barcoded and J-beta primers. TCRdb reprocessed the 5' RACE reads via MiXCR and lists one record per CDR3 protein. The sample has more than 650,000 distinct CDR3 sequences, roughly 50% seen once; the top ten hold about 42%. V lost 6 bases and J 5 bases, leaving 10 bases between the germline ends. This CDR3 has 12 residues. Germline CDR1 is MNHNY and CDR2 is SVGAGI (reference sequence). Whole-study findings and limits: Possibly confounding the expanded clonotype changes was the fact that donor CMV status was unknown. Estimates based on one million T cells were treated as lower bounds.

The receptor's source is a man aged 80 or over in good health. The chain is built from TRBV6-6 and TRBJ2-5; D possibly uses TRBD1 or TRBD2 (5 bases each). Material: blood. CDR3 bases: TGTGCCAGCAGAGTGGGGACGGAGACCCAGTACTTC. Its translation is CASRVGTETQYF.